The source of this T cell receptor (beta chain) is a study of regulatory dendritic cells for organ transplantation. Regarding this clone: The target antigen is unknown.

Profiled with immunoSEQ multiplex PCR; TCRdb holds only in-frame clones, not every one. The table records about 28,000 clones, approximately 80% of them present only once. Germline CDR1 LNHDA, CDR2 SQIVND (reference sequence). Trimming pared 4 bases from V and 3 bases from J, leaving 4 bases between. The CDR3 is made up of 12 amino acids. General study points: Of resting T cell subsets, memory CD8+ had the most alloreactive clonotypes.

Sequencing input: naive CD4+ T cells from blood. Subset of the sample: CD45RA+ naive T cells. The chain is built from TRBV19 and TRBJ1-5; D gene uncertain. The TCR originated in a human donor in good health. The CDR3 here is CASSNLNQPQHF. The CDR3 region has the DNA TGTGCCAGTAGTAATCTCAATCAGCCCCAGCATTTT.